This TCR beta chain is from a study of blood T cell repertoires in COVID-19. Whole-study context: COVID-19 samples collected from the United States, Italy and Spain covered acute and convalescent phases.

Methods used by the authors: Cell counts per sample came from amplifying reference gene primers. TCRdb's copy holds only in-frame clones and misses some; the assay was immunoSEQ multiplex PCR. V, J and clone size reflect that table, while D and trimming were determined from the DNA. The sample carries tens of thousands of clones, just under 90% recorded once. In Seattle, patients joined the study during active infection and were tracked longitudinally. Germline CDR1 KGHDR, CDR2 SFDVKD. V shed 4 bases, J shed 7 bases, and the junction held 6 bases outside the gene matches. The CDR3 loop spans 15 amino acids.

J is TRBJ1-4 and V is TRBV24-1, with TRBD1 matching 9 bases. This clonotype was sampled from a woman in her sixties with COVID-19, enrolled during active disease. Sequencing was done on a sample of peripheral blood. This chain's CDR3 is CATSEGLGQGEKLFF. CDR3 nucleotides: TGTGCCACCAGTGAAGGCTTGGGACAGGGTGAAAAACTGTTTTTT.